These 24 T cell receptor beta chains originate from one sample sequenced in a study of tumor-infiltrating lymphocytes in localized non-small cell lung cancer. Clones were read by immunoSEQ multiplex PCR, and TCRdb kept only the in-frame ones, dropping some. The sample lists about 21,000 clones; 80% were seen once. Sequenced input: lung tumor tissue. These TCRs come from a human donor with non-small cell lung cancer.

The V and J genes are TRBV5-8 and TRBJ2-7; D uncertain. Germline V gene sequence: CDR1 SGHTS, CDR2 YDEGEE. V gave up 1 base and J gave up 4 bases, with 6 bases separating them. The length of the CDR3 is 12 residues. CDR3 DNA sequence: TGTGCCAGCAGCTTGAGGATATACGAGCAGTACTTC. Translating it yields CASSLRIYEQYF.

This clone is medium-sized (0.01 to 0.1%). The chain carries TRBV19 and TRBJ1-2; D not resolved. V was pared by 3 bases and J by 0 bases, with 11 bases between. CDR3 length: 15 residues. Per the germline V gene, CDR1 is LNHDA and CDR2 is SQIVND (reference sequence). The CDR3 protein is CASSMSGVPNYGYTF. CDR3 sequence (DNA): TGTGCCAGTAGTATGTCAGGAGTTCCTAACTATGGCTACACCTTC.

The chain carries TRBV4-1 and TRBJ2-5; a possible D gene is TRBD2 (6 bases). The CDR3 spans 16 residues. V was cut by 2 bases and J by 5 bases, with 18 bases left in between. CDR1 is MGHRA, CDR2 YSYEKL, per germline. The CDR3 region has the DNA TGCGCCAGCAGCCAAACTATGTCGGGTGGGGGGGAGACCCAGTACTTC. As protein: CASSQTMSGGGETQYF.

In DNA form, the CDR3 reads TGTGCCAGCAGCCAAAGGATAGCGGGGGACAATGAGCAGTTCTTC. Translated: CASSQRIAGDNEQFF. This rearrangement joins TRBV14 to TRBJ2-1; 9 bases line up with TRBD2. This CDR3 has 15 amino acids. Germline V gene sequence: CDR1 SGHDN, CDR2 FVKESK. V shed 2 bases, J shed 5 bases, and the junction held 4 bases outside the gene matches.

The rearrangement links TRBV6-5 to TRBJ2-1; possibly TRBD1 for D (6 bases). Trimming removed 6 bases from V and 8 bases from J, with 17 bases in between. The CDR3 contains 14 residues. Germline CDR1 reads MNHEY; CDR2 reads SVGAGI. The CDR3 nucleotides read TGTGCCAGCAGAGCCGGGACACTGAGGCATGAGCAGTTCTTC. This gives the protein CASRAGTLRHEQFF.

The chain couples TRBV6-1 to TRBJ2-3; 12 bases are shared with TRBD2. Per the germline V gene, CDR1 is MNHNS and CDR2 is SASEGT. This CDR3 region has 18 residues. The trim removed 0 bases at V and 5 bases at J, leaving 9 bases unmatched. The CDR3 region has the DNA TGTGCCAGCAGTGAAGCGCGGTTGGGACTAGCGGGTCTAGATACGCAGTATTTT. Translation: CASSEARLGLAGLDTQYF.

The V gene is TRBV9, the J gene TRBJ1-2; tentatively, D is TRBD1 (5 bases). Germline CDR1 is SGDLS and CDR2 is YYNGEE. This CDR3 is 13 amino acids long. V lost 0 bases and J lost 2, with 5 bases in between. The DNA for the CDR3 is TGTGCCAGCAGCGTAGGACAGAACTATGGCTACACCTTC. This sequence encodes CASSVGQNYGYTF.

The rearrangement links TRBV5-1 to TRBJ2-2; D gene uncertain. The CDR3 totals 13 residues. CDR1 and CDR2 from the germline V gene are SGHRS and YFSETQ. The V end lost 1 base, the J end lost 8 bases, and 9 bases lay between the germline ends. The CDR3 reads CASSLLVEGELFF. Written as DNA, the CDR3 is TGCGCCAGCAGCTTGCTTGTTGAAGGGGAGCTGTTTTTT. The full variable domain, in which reference TRBV5-1 and TRBJ2-2 provide the parts outside the CDR3, is KAGVTQTPRYLIKTRGQQVTLSCSPISGHRSVSWYQQTPGQGLQFLFEYFSETQRNKGNFPGRFSGRQFSNSRSEMNVSTLELGDSALYLCASSLLVEGELFFGEGSRLTVL.

The V gene is TRBV10-3, the J gene TRBJ2-2; 12 nucleotides agree with TRBD1. This CDR3 is built from 16 residues. V dropped 4 bases and J dropped 4; count of bases not matched to a gene: 4. The V gene's germline CDR1 is ENHRY and CDR2 SYGVKD. The chain's CDR3 is CAISGDRGRSTGELFF. The CDR3 DNA reads as TGTGCCATCAGTGGGGACAGGGGGCGCAGCACCGGGGAGCTGTTTTTT.

The chain is built from TRBV18 and TRBJ1-2; D is unclear. Germline values: CDR1 KGHSH, CDR2 LQKENI. Trimming stripped 2 bases from V and 0 bases from J, with 13 bases between. CDR3 length: 16 residues. The CDR3 is CASSPIGPNTNYGYTF. The CDR3 DNA sequence: TGTGCCAGCTCACCAATAGGTCCTAATACTAACTATGGCTACACCTTC.

The chain has TRBV7-2 and TRBJ2-5; D remains ambiguous. The V and J ends lost 5 bases and 3 bases respectively, with 10 bases between them. Germline V gene lookup returns CDR1 SGHTA and CDR2 FQGNSA. The CDR3 covers 13 residues. The CDR3 DNA is TGTGCCAGCAGCAAAGAGACGAAAGAGACCCAGTACTTC. Protein product: CASSKETKETQYF.

This chain uses TRBV7-2 with TRBJ1-4; D is uncertain. Germline V gives CDR1 SGHTA, CDR2 FQGNSA. Deletions cut 5 bases from V and 4 bases from J, with 14 bases between. The CDR3 length is 15 residues. The CDR3 nucleotides are TGTGCCAGCAGCCCAGAGGGCAGTAATAATGAAAAACTGTTTTTT. This gives the protein CASSPEGSNNEKLFF.

The V gene is TRBV27, the J gene TRBJ2-2; D is unresolved. V was cut by 5 bases and J by 0 bases, with 10 bases left in between. The CDR3 length is 15 residues. CDR1 and CDR2 from the germline V gene are MNHEY and SMNVEV (reference sequence). CDR3 DNA sequence: TGTGCCAGCAGTCGTGACGGAACGAACACCGGGGAGCTGTTTTTT. Translation: CASSRDGTNTGELFF.

This clone appeared a few times. The V and J genes are TRBV27 and TRBJ1-2, with 8 nucleotides matching TRBD1. The CDR3 is 12 amino acids. V dropped 11 bases and J dropped 2; count of bases not matched to a gene: 4. CDR1 MNHEY and CDR2 SMNVEV come from the germline V gene (reference sequence). CDR3 sequence reads: CAAGGPNYGYTF. CDR3 DNA: TGTGCCGCAGGGGGCCCGAACTATGGCTACACCTTC.

The chain carries TRBV29-1 and TRBJ2-5; tentatively, D is TRBD1 or TRBD2 (5 bases each). The germline V gene has CDR1 SQVTM and CDR2 ANQGSEA. The ends were cut back, 4 bases at V and 3 bases at J, with 12 bases in the middle. This CDR3 has 13 amino acids. The CDR3 protein is CSVGGSPKETQYF. The CDR3 DNA reads as TGCAGCGTTGGGGGGAGCCCTAAAGAGACCCAGTACTTC.

This chain uses TRBV18 with TRBJ1-1; 10 nucleotides agree with TRBD1. V was clipped by 6 bases and J by 7 bases; unmatched bases: 8. The length of the CDR3 is 14 residues. The germline V gene encodes CDR1 KGHSH and CDR2 LQKENI. CDR3 region: CASSSPGQGIEAFF. The CDR3 bases are TGTGCCAGCTCCTCCCCGGGACAGGGGATTGAAGCTTTCTTT.

In its sample, this clone was seen once. The gene calls are TRBV6-6 and TRBJ2-5, with D maybe TRBD1 (5 bases). CDR3 length: 14 residues. Per germline, CDR1 MNHNY and CDR2 SVGAGI (reference sequence). Between the trimmed V and J ends, which lost 6 bases and 5 bases, there was a span of 16 bases. CDR3 sequence: CASSYDWKGETQYF. The CDR3 DNA reads TGTGCCAGCAGCTACGACTGGAAGGGGGAGACCCAGTACTTC.

The chain uses TRBV5-1 and TRBJ1-5; TRBD1 matches at 9 bases. The CDR3 consists of 14 residues. Germline CDR1 SGHRS, CDR2 YFSETQ. Trimming removed 4 bases from V and 2 bases from J; junction bases left unmatched: 1. CDR3 loop: CASSRQGGNQPQHF. The DNA of the CDR3 is TGCGCCAGCAGCCGACAGGGGGGCAATCAGCCCCAGCATTTT.

The chain has TRBV4-2 and TRBJ2-2, with 7 bases matching TRBD2. V was pared by 1 base and J by 1 base, with 3 bases of the junction left unmatched. From germline, CDR1 is LGHNA and CDR2 YNFKEQ. The CDR3 totals 16 residues. The chain's CDR3 is CASSQVRGRNTGELFF. CDR3 sequence (DNA): TGTGCCAGCAGCCAAGTCCGCGGGAGGAACACCGGGGAGCTGTTTTTT.

V is TRBV30 and J is TRBJ2-1; D is undetermined. CDR3 length: 14 residues. Germline values: CDR1 GTSNPN, CDR2 SVGIG (reference sequence). Between the trimmed V and J ends, which lost 7 bases and 4 bases, there was a span of 17 bases. In DNA, the CDR3 is TGTGCCTTAAACCGGGTCCAAAAATACAATGAGCAGTTCTTC. Its translation is CALNRVQKYNEQFF.

About this clone itself: Its ends do not fully match the called genes, so a read error is possible. This chain links TRBV5-8 with TRBJ2-1, with 8 bases that match TRBD2. Germline V CDR1 and CDR2: SGHTS, YDEGEE. The CDR3 is 13 amino acids. CDR3 nucleotides: TGTGCCAGCAGCTCCGGGCCGGGGACTAGTAGCCTCTTC. This sequence encodes CASSSGPGTSSLF.

The chain carries TRBV27 and TRBJ2-5; 13 positions match TRBD2. Trimming at V came to 5 bases and at J to 1 base, leaving 4 bases not matched to a gene. From germline, CDR1 is MNHEY and CDR2 SMNVEV (reference sequence). This CDR3 has 16 amino acids. The CDR3 nucleotides are TGTGCCAGCAGTATCAGACTAGCGGGAGGCCAAGAGACCCAGTACTTC. This sequence encodes CASSIRLAGGQETQYF.

This clone was seen only a few times. This chain joins TRBV11-3 and TRBJ2-7, with TRBD1 matching over 7 bases. The ends lost 5 bases at V and 0 bases at J; junction bases unmatched: 4. Germline V CDR1 and CDR2: SGHNT, YENEEA. This CDR3 region has 14 residues. CDR3 sequence: CASSPDRNSYEQYF. The CDR3 region has the DNA TGTGCCAGCAGCCCGGACAGGAACTCCTACGAGCAGTACTTC.

This rearrangement joins TRBV5-1 to TRBJ2-5; 7 nucleotides line up with TRBD1. Germline V gene data show CDR1 as SGHRS and CDR2 as YFSETQ. The CDR3 is 15 amino acids. Germline trimming cut 1 base from V and 5 bases from J; bases unmatched to any gene: 8. Here the CDR3 DNA reads TGCGCCAGCAGCTTGCTCGGGGACAGCCTGGAGACCCAGTACTTC. It yields the protein CASSLLGDSLETQYF.